The source of this TCR beta chain is a study of blood T cell repertoires in COVID-19. Study in general: Whether acute or convalescent, the COVID-19 samples came from the United States, Italy and Spain.

Individuals aged about 18 to 95 years were recruited from 24 US areas. Membership in each cohort depended on participant-reported clinical history. Generated by immunoSEQ multiplex PCR, the TCRdb table keeps only in-frame clones and is missing some. The sample records about 400,000 clones, over 75% being singletons. V was clipped by 0 bases and J by 7 bases, with 9 bases between them. The CDR3 has 14 residues. Germline loops: CDR1 LGHDT, CDR2 YNNKEL (reference sequence). The specimen sequenced was PBMCs or T cells enriched from blood (not recorded which). J is TRBJ2-2 and V is TRBV3-1 (or the pseudogene TRBV3-2); weak D call: TRBD1 (5 bases). The receptor was isolated from a woman aged 25 to 39 who had recovered from COVID-19. The CDR3, as DNA: TGTGCCAGCAGCCAAGATATAAGGGGCGGGGAGCTGTTTTTT. This gives the protein CASSQDIRGGELFF.